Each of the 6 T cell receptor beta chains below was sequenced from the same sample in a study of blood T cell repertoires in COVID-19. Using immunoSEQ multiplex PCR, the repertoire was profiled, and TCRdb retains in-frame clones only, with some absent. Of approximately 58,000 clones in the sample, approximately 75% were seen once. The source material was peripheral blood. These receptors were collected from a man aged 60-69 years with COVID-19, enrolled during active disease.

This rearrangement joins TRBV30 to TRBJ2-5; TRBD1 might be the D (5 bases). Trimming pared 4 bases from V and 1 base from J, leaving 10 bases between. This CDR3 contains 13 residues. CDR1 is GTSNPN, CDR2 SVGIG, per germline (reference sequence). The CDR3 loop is CAWNFGAQETQYF. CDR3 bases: TGTGCCTGGAATTTTGGGGCCCAAGAGACCCAGTACTTC.

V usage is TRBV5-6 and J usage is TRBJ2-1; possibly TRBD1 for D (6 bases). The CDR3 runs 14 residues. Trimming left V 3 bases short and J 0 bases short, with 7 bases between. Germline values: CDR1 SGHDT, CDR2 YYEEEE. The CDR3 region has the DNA TGTGCCAGCAGCTCGGGACACTCCTACAATGAGCAGTTCTTC. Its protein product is CASSSGHSYNEQFF.

Here the CDR3 reads CASSQATGSETQYF. DNA of the CDR3: TGTGCCAGCAGCCAAGCGACAGGGTCAGAGACCCAGTACTTC. The V call is TRBV3-1 (or the pseudogene TRBV3-2), the J call TRBJ2-5, with 7 bases that match TRBD1. The CDR3 runs to 14 residues. The V gene's germline CDR1 is LGHDT and CDR2 YNNKEL (reference sequence). V lost 1 base and J lost 4; bases outside the gene matches: 3.

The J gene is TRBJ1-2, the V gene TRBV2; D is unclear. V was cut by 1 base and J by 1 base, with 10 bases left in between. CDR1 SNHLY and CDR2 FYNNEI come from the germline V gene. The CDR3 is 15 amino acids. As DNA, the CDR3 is TGTGCCAGCAGTGAAGGGCTTGGCAGTAACTATGGCTACACCTTC. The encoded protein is CASSEGLGSNYGYTF.

The CDR3 nucleotides read TGTGCCAGCCGGGACAACCAAGAGACCCAGTACTTC. Translating gives CASRDNQETQYF. The rearrangement joins TRBV2 to TRBJ2-5; tentative D call: TRBD1 (6 bases). V lost 8 bases, J lost 0 bases, and 7 bases lay in between. Germline CDR1 reads SNHLY; CDR2 reads FYNNEI. There are 12 residues in the CDR3.

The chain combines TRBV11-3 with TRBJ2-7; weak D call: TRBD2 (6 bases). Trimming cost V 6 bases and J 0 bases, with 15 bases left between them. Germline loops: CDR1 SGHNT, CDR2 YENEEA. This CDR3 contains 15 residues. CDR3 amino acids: CASSFPGLSSYEQYF. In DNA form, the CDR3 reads TGTGCCAGCAGTTTCCCGGGACTTAGCTCCTACGAGCAGTACTTC.